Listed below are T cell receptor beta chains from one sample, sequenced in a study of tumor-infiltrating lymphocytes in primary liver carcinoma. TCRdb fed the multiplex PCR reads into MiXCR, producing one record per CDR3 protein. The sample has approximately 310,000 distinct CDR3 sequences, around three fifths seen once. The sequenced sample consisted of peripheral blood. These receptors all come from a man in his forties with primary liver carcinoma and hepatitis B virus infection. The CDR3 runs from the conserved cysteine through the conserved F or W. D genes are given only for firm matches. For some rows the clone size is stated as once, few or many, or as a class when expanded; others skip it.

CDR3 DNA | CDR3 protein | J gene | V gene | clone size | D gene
TGCGCCAGCAGCTTGCGGTCGTTAGGGGCTGTCAATGAGCAGTTCTTC | CASSLRSLGAVNEQFF | TRBJ2-1 | TRBV5-1 | . | .
TGTGCCAGCAGTCCTCCCCATGGGGGGGTCCCAGAGACCCAGTACTTC | CASSPPHGGVPETQYF | TRBJ2-5 | TRBV6-5 | . | TRBD2
TGCGCCAGCAGACAAGACCCGGGTTCGGCCGGGGAGCTGTTTTTT | CASRQDPGSAGELFF | TRBJ2-2 | TRBV4-1 | many | .
TGCAGCGTCCTGACAGGGAATAATGAAAAACTGTTTTTT | CSVLTGNNEKLFF | TRBJ1-4 | TRBV29-1 | many | TRBD1
TGTGCCAGCAGCGGTCGGACTAGCGGGAATCACAATGAGCAGTTCTTC | CASSGRTSGNHNEQFF | TRBJ2-1 | TRBV7-9 | . | TRBD2
TGCAGCGTTGCGTATGGGGGCGCGGGTTCGAGTGAAGCTTTCTTT | CSVAYGGAGSSEAFF | TRBJ1-1 | TRBV29-1 | many | .
TGTGCCAGCAGTTTATCAGGGGTTAGTGAAAAACTGTTTTTT | CASSLSGVSEKLFF | TRBJ1-4 | TRBV12-3/TRBV12-4 | many | .
TGTGCCAGCAGAAATACGGGGGGTGAGGCCCAGTACTTC | CASRNTGGEAQYF | TRBJ2-5 | TRBV6-5 | . | TRBD2
TGCGTCAGTAGCTCCGCGGACAGGGGACGCGAGCAGTACTTC | CVSSSADRGREQYF | TRBJ2-7 | TRBV5-1 | . | TRBD1
TGTGCCAGCAGTATTAAGCGGGGTGCGAACACCGGGGAGCTGTTTTTT | CASSIKRGANTGELFF | TRBJ2-2 | TRBV6-5 | few | TRBD2
TGTGCCAGCAGCTGGACGGGTAACTATGGCTACACCTTC | CASSWTGNYGYTF | TRBJ1-2 | TRBV6-1 | many | .
TGCGCCAGTAGCCAAGGCAGACTAGCGGGAAGGTATGAGCAGTGCTTC | CASSQGRLAGRYEQCF | TRBJ2-1 | TRBV4-1 | . | TRBD2
TGTGCCAGCAGTGAAGGGGATAGCTCCTATGAGCACTACTTC | CASSEGDSSYEHYF | TRBJ2-7 | TRBV6-1 | . | .
TGTGCCACCAGTGATACCCGGGGTTCCCTCAATCAGCCCCAGCATTTT | CATSDTRGSLNQPQHF | TRBJ1-5 | TRBV24-1 | few | .
TGTGCCATCAGTGAGTCGACAGGGGGCAATGAAAAACTGTTTTTT | CAISESTGGNEKLFF | TRBJ1-4 | TRBV10-3 | . | TRBD1
TGCGCCAGCAGCCAAGTACAGGGCTACAATGAGCAGATCTTC | CASSQVQGYNEQIF | TRBJ2-1 | TRBV4-3 | . | .
TGCACCAACAGCCAAGCGGAGAGGGGCACTGAAGCTTTCTTT | CTNSQAERGTEAFF | TRBJ1-1 | TRBV4-3 | . | .
TGTGCCAGCAGCTTGCTTGGAGGCCCCTCAGATACGCAGTATTTT | CASSLLGGPSDTQYF | TRBJ2-3 | TRBV13 | . | .
TGTGCCAGCAGCCAATGGGGTGGGGAGCCGTTTTTT | CASSQWGGEPFF | TRBJ2-2 | TRBV11-2 | . | .
TGTGCCAGCAGCTTGGGGGGCGGGAGAGCCTACAATGAGCAGTTCTTC | CASSLGGGRAYNEQFF | TRBJ2-1 | TRBV5-4 | few | TRBD2
TGTGCCAGCAACCCGGCCATCTCTGGAAACACCATATATTTT | CASNPAISGNTIYF | TRBJ1-3 | TRBV6-2/TRBV6-3 | . | .
TGTGCCAGCAATGCCTGGCCCGACTACGAGCAGTACTTC | CASNAWPDYEQYF | TRBJ2-7 | TRBV6-2/TRBV6-3 | few | .
TGTGCCAGCAGTGTTACCGGGCTCTACGAGCAGTACTTC | CASSVTGLYEQYF | TRBJ2-7 | TRBV6-1 | few | .
TGTGCCAGCAGCCGCGAGGATAGCGGGCTCTACGAGCAGTACTTC | CASSREDSGLYEQYF | TRBJ2-7 | TRBV7-9 | . | TRBD2
TGTGCCAACAGGGAAACAGGGGGAAAAGAGACCCAATACTTC | CANRETGGKETQYF | TRBJ2-5 | TRBV6-6 | . | TRBD1
TGTGCCAGCAGTTTTGGACCGGGACAGGGGGCACGCGAGCAGTACTTC | CASSFGPGQGAREQYF | TRBJ2-7 | TRBV7-2 | few | TRBD1
TGTGCCAGCAGCTACACAGGGACATTAAACACCATATATTTT | CASSYTGTLNTIYF | TRBJ1-3 | TRBV5-6 | . | .
TGTGCCAGCAGGAAGGATATCAGGCGGGGCGGGAGCCAAGAGACCCAGTACTTC | CASRKDIRRGGSQETQYF | TRBJ2-5 | TRBV6-1 | many | TRBD2
TGTGCCATCAGTGACAGGGAAGGGATCACAGATACGCAGTATTTT | CAISDREGITDTQYF | TRBJ2-3 | TRBV10-3 | many | .
TGTGCCAGCAGTGAAGAATGGACTAGCGGGAGCACAGATACGCAGTATTTT | CASSEEWTSGSTDTQYF | TRBJ2-3 | TRBV6-1 | . | TRBD2
TGTGCCAGCAGCTCCCCCCCGGGACTAGACCTCCCCCGGGAGCTGTTTTTT | CASSSPPGLDLPRELFF | TRBJ2-2 | TRBV7-2 | . | TRBD2
TGTGCCAGCAGCTTAGTGCTAGCGGGTGGCTCCTACAACGAGCAGTACTTC | CASSLVLAGGSYNEQYF | TRBJ2-7 | TRBV11-1 | . | TRBD2
TGTGCCAGCAGGTTAGGACTAGCGGGAAACCAAGATACCCAGTATTTC | CASRLGLAGNQDTQYF | TRBJ2-5 | TRBV11-2 | . | TRBD2
TGTGCCAGCAAATACAGTAGCTCTGGAAACACCATATATTTT | CASKYSSSGNTIYF | TRBJ1-3 | TRBV28 | . | .
TGTGCCTGGAGTCCCGGCGGGAACAATGTGCAATTCTTC | CAWSPGGNNVQFF | TRBJ2-1 | TRBV30 | . | .
TGTGCCAGCATGCAGGGGAGCTCCTATAATTCACCCCTCCACTTT | CASMQGSSYNSPLHF | TRBJ1-6 | TRBV7-9 | . | .
TGTGCCAGCAGCCCTGCGGGGACCAAAAAGATTCAGTACTTC | CASSPAGTKKIQYF | TRBJ2-4 | TRBV5-4 | . | .
TGTGCCATCAGGGGTCCGGGACAGGGATCCTACGAGCTGTGCTTC | CAIRGPGQGSYELCF | TRBJ2-7 | TRBV10-3 | . | TRBD1
TGTGTCAGCAGTGACCCGGGACAGGGGATGTACGAGCAGTACTTC | CVSSDPGQGMYEQYF | TRBJ2-7 | TRBV6-1 | . | TRBD1
TGTGCCAGCAGTTACCAGGTCGCCTACGAGCAGTACTTC | CASSYQVAYEQYF | TRBJ2-7 | TRBV6-2/TRBV6-3 | many | .
TGTGCCAGCAGCACGGGACTAGCGGGCCCCAATGAGCGGTTCTTC | CASSTGLAGPNERFF | TRBJ2-1 | TRBV7-9 | . | TRBD2
TGCGTCAGCAGCTTGCAACCAGGGTCCTCCTACAATGAGCAGTTCTTC | CVSSLQPGSSYNEQFF | TRBJ2-1 | TRBV5-1 | . | .
TGTGCCAGCACCCTGGTGAAAGGGGGTCAGCCCCGGCATTTT | CASTLVKGGQPRHF | TRBJ1-5 | TRBV6-2/TRBV6-3 | . | .
TGTGCCAGCAGCCTCAAACAGGGCGAGCAGTACTTC | CASSLKQGEQYF | TRBJ2-7 | TRBV11-1 | medium-sized | .
TGTGCCAGCAGCTTGCCTGCGTTAAATTCACCCCTCCACTTT | CASSLPALNSPLHF | TRBJ1-6 | TRBV5-4 | few | .
TGCGCCGGCAGCCGAGCGGACAGTAGTAACTATGGCTACACCTTC | CAGSRADSSNYGYTF | TRBJ1-2 | TRBV4-3 | . | .
TGCAGCGTCCTTAAGCGGAATTACAATGAGCAGTTCTTC | CSVLKRNYNEQFF | TRBJ2-1 | TRBV29-1 | many | .
TGCGCCACCACCCAGCTAGCGCGAGAGACCCAGTACTTC | CATTQLARETQYF | TRBJ2-5 | TRBV10-2 | few | .
TGTGCCAGCAGTGAAGGGGTCACCCACCAAGAGACTCAGCACTTC | CASSEGVTHQETQHF | TRBJ2-5 | TRBV6-1 | . | .
TGTGCCATCAGTGACAAGGGGAGGCCTTATAATTCACCCCTCCACTTT | CAISDKGRPYNSPLHF | TRBJ1-6 | TRBV10-3 | many | .
TGTGCCTGGAATAGGCTAGCGGACACAGATACGCAGTATTTT | CAWNRLADTDTQYF | TRBJ2-3 | TRBV30 | few | TRBD2
TGTGCCAGCAGTTACGGACAGGGGGTATTCAGTGGCTACACCTTC | CASSYGQGVFSGYTF | TRBJ1-2 | TRBV6-2/TRBV6-3 | . | TRBD1
TGCACCAGCAGCTTAAAAGGACTAGCGGGAGAGGGTGAGCAGTTCTTC | CTSSLKGLAGEGEQFF | TRBJ2-1 | TRBV5-1 | . | TRBD2